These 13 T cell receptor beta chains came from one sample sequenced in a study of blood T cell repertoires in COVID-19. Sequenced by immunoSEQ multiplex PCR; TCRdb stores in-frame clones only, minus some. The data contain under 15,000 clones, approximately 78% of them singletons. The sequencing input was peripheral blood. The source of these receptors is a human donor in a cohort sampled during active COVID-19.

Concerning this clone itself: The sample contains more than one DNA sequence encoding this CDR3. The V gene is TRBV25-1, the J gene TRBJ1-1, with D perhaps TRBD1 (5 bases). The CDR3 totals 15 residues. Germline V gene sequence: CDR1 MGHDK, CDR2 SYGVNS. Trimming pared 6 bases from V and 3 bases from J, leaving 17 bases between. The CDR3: CASSFPGVVHTEAFF. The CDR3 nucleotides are TGTGCCAGCAGCTTTCCGGGGGTGGTACACACTGAAGCTTTCTTT.

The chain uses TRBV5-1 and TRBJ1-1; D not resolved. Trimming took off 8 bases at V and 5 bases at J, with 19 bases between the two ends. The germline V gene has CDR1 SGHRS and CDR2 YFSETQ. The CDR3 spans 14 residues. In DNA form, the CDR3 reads TGCGCCAGTTCCGGAGTAGTTCCCCGGACTGAAGCTTTCTTT. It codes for CASSGVVPRTEAFF.

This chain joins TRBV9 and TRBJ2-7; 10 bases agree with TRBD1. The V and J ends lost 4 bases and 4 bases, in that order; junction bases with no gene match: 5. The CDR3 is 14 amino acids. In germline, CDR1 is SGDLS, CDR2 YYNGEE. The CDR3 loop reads CASSHRDRGYEQYF. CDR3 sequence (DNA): TGTGCCAGCAGCCACCGGGACAGGGGTTACGAGCAGTACTTC. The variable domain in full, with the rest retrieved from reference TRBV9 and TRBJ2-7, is DSGVTQTPKHLITATGQRVTLRCSPRSGDLSVYWYQQSLDQGLQFLIQYYNGEERAKGNILERFSAQQFPDLHSELNLSSLELGDSALYFCASSHRDRGYEQYFGPGTRLTVT.

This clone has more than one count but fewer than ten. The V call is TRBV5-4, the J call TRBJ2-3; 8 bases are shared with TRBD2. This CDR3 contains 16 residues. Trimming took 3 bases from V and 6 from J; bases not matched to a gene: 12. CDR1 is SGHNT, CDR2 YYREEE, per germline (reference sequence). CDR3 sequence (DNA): TGTGCCAGCAGCTCCCGACAGCGGGGGATTGGGGATACGCAGTATTTT. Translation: CASSSRQRGIGDTQYF.

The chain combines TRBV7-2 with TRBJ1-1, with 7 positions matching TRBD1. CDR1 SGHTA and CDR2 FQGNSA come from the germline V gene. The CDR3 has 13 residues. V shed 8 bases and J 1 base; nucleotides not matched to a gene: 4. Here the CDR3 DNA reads TGTGCCAGCTTGGGACAGTGGAACACTGAAGCTTTCTTT. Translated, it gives CASLGQWNTEAFF.

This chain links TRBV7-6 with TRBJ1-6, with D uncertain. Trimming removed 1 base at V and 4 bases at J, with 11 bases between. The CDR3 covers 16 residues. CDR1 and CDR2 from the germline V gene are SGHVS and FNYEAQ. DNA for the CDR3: TGTGCCAGCAGCTTAGAAGGCGGCGCATATAATTCACCCCTCCACTTT. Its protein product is CASSLEGGAYNSPLHF.

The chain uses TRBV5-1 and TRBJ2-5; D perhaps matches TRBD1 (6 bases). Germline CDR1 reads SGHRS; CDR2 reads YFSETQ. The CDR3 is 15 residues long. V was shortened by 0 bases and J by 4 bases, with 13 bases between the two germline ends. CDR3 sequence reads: CASSLGSLGGETQYF. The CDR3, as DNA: TGCGCCAGCAGCTTGGGATCCTTAGGGGGAGAGACCCAGTACTTC. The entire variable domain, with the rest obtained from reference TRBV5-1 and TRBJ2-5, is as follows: KAGVTQTPRYLIKTRGQQVTLSCSPISGHRSVSWYQQTPGQGLQFLFEYFSETQRNKGNFPGRFSGRQFSNSRSEMNVSTLELGDSALYLCASSLGSLGGETQYFGPGTRLLVL.

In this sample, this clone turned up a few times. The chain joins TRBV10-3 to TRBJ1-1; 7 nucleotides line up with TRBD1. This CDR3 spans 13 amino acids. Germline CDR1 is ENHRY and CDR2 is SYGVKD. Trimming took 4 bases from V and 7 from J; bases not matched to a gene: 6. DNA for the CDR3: TGTGCCATCAGTGGGACAGGAATTTATGAAGCTTTCTTT. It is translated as CAISGTGIYEAFF.

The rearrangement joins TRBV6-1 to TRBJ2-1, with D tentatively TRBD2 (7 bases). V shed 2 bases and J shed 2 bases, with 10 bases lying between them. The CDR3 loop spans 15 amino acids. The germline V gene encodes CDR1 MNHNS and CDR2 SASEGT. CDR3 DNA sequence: TGTGCCAGCAGTGAAATAGGGGGGGCCTACAATGAGCAGTTCTTC. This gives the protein CASSEIGGAYNEQFF.

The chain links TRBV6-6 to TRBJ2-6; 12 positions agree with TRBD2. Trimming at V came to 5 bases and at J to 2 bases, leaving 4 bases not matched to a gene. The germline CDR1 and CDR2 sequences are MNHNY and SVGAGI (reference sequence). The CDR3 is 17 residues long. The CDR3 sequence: CASSLAGGLTGANVLTF. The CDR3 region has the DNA TGTGCCAGCAGTCTAGCGGGGGGGCTCACTGGGGCCAACGTCCTGACTTTC.

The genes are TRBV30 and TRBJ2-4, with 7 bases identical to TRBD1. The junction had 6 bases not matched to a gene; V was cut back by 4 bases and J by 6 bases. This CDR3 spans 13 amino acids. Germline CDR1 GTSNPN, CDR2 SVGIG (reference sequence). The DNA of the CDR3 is TGTGCCTGGACTACAGGGGTGGGAAACATTCAGTACTTC. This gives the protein CAWTTGVGNIQYF.

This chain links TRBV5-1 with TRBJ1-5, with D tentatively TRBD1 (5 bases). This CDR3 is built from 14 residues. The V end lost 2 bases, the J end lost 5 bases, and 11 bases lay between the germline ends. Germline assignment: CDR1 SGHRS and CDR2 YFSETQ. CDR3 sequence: CASSLSPGDQPQHF. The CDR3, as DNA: TGCGCCAGCAGCTTAAGTCCGGGGGATCAGCCCCAGCATTTT.

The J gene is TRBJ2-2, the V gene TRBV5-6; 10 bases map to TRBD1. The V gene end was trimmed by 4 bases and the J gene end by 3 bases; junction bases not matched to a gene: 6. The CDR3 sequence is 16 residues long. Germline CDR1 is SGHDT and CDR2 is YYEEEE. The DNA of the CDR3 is TGTGCCAGCAGCCGGGGACAGGGGTCCTACACCGGGGAGCTGTTTTTT. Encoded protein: CASSRGQGSYTGELFF.